These 14 T cell receptor beta chains originate from one sample sequenced in a study of blood T cell repertoires in COVID-19. TCRdb's table, derived via immunoSEQ multiplex PCR, lists solely in-frame clones and lacks some. The table records 27,000 or so clones, roughly 90% of them present only once. Sequencing was performed on peripheral blood. The source is a human donor with active COVID-19. The donor label of this sample is uncertain.

J is TRBJ2-7 and V is TRBV2; TRBD1 aligns across 8 bases. CDR3 length equals 15 residues. The V segment lost 3 bases and the J segment 3 bases; nucleotides outside the gene matches: 7. Germline V gene data show CDR1 as SNHLY and CDR2 as FYNNEI. CDR3 amino acids: CASSDRRQGSYEQYF. For the CDR3, the DNA is TGTGCCAGCAGTGACAGAAGACAGGGGAGCTACGAGCAGTACTTC.

The V call is TRBV27, the J call TRBJ2-5, with 7 bases aligning to TRBD2. V was pared by 7 bases and J by 3 bases, with 2 bases of the junction left unmatched. CDR3 length: 12 amino acids. Germline values: CDR1 MNHEY, CDR2 SMNVEV (reference sequence). This CDR3 is CASKRDKETQYF. In nucleotides, the CDR3 is TGTGCCAGCAAGCGGGATAAAGAGACCCAGTACTTC.

The chain has TRBV7-3 and TRBJ2-3, with D possibly being TRBD2 (6 bases). CDR1 is SGHTA, CDR2 FQGTGA, per germline. This CDR3 comprises 14 residues. The ends were cut back, 5 bases at V and 2 bases at J, with 11 bases in the middle. The CDR3 here is CASSPGLTTDTQYF. The DNA of the CDR3 is TGTGCCAGCAGCCCCGGACTAACCACAGATACGCAGTATTTT. The variable domain in full, completed from reference TRBV7-3 and TRBJ2-3, reads GAGVSQTPSNKVTEKGKYVELRCDPISGHTALYWYRQSLGQGPEFLIYFQGTGAADDSGLPNDRFFAVRPEGSVSTLKIQRTERGDSAVYLCASSPGLTTDTQYFGPGTRLTVL.

V usage is TRBV12-5 and J usage is TRBJ1-2; 7 bases line up with TRBD1. There are 14 residues in the CDR3. The germline V gene has CDR1 LGHNT and CDR2 FRNRAP. The J segment lost 4 bases and the V segment lost 7 bases, leaving 9 bases of the junction unmatched. The CDR3 loop reads CASALGQTLYGYTF. Here the CDR3 DNA reads TGTGCTAGTGCCCTGGGACAGACACTCTATGGCTACACCTTC.

The rearrangement links TRBV28 to TRBJ1-1, with D possibly matching TRBD1 (5 bases). Germline V lookup: CDR1 MDHEN, CDR2 SYDVKM. Between the trimmed V and J ends, which lost 5 bases and 2 bases, there was a span of 15 bases. The CDR3 is made up of 15 amino acids. Written as DNA, the CDR3 is TGTGCCAGCAGTATAGGTGGGGCGGTTAACACTGAAGCTTTCTTT. As protein: CASSIGGAVNTEAFF.

The rearrangement joins TRBV30 to TRBJ1-2; D is undetermined. V was shortened by 8 bases and J by 8 bases, with 21 bases between the two germline ends. Germline V gene data show CDR1 as GTSNPN and CDR2 as SVGIG (reference sequence). The CDR3 runs to 13 residues. The DNA of the CDR3 is TGTGCCGCCCCCATCCTTGATCACAACGGCTACACCTTC. Translation: CAAPILDHNGYTF.

The chain joins TRBV6-4 to TRBJ1-2; D is perhaps TRBD1 (6 bases). V lost 5 bases and J 4 bases, leaving 23 bases between the germline ends. CDR3 length: 17 amino acids. CDR1 MRHNA and CDR2 SNTAGT come from the germline V gene. In DNA form, the CDR3 reads TGTGCCAGCAGTCTCGGTACAGGGACCGGGGAGCGCTATGGCTACACCTTC. Its protein is CASSLGTGTGERYGYTF.

The rearrangement links TRBV5-1 to TRBJ2-1; 10 bases are shared with TRBD2. The length of the CDR3 is 16 residues. V was clipped by 0 bases and J by 5 bases; unmatched bases: 5. Germline V gene data show CDR1 as SGHRS and CDR2 as YFSETQ. In DNA, the CDR3 is TGCGCCAGCAGCTTGGACCTAGCGGGGGCTAACAATGAGCAGTTCTTC. Residues: CASSLDLAGANNEQFF.

The V and J genes are TRBV11-3 and TRBJ2-1, with 16 bases fitting TRBD2. Germline V gives CDR1 SGHNT, CDR2 YENEEA. This CDR3 comprises 15 residues. With V trimmed by 5 bases and J by 7 bases, 2 bases remained unmatched. CDR3: CASSTGLAGGNEQFF. CDR3 bases: TGTGCCAGCAGCACGGGACTAGCGGGAGGGAATGAGCAGTTCTTC. The whole variable domain, remainder taken from reference TRBV11-3 and TRBJ2-1, is EAGVVQSPRYKIIEKKQPVAFWCNPISGHNTLYWYLQNLGQGPELLIRYENEEAVDDSQLPKDRFSAERLKGVDSTLKIQPAELGDSAVYLCASSTGLAGGNEQFFGPGTRLTVL.

The chain is built from TRBV29-1 and TRBJ2-7; 9 nucleotides align to TRBD1. The CDR3 covers 13 residues. The V gene end was trimmed by 1 base and the J gene end by 2 bases; junction bases not matched to a gene: 0. Germline V gene lookup returns CDR1 SQVTM and CDR2 ANQGSEA. The CDR3 DNA follows: TGCAGCGTTGAAGGGGACAGGGCCTACGAGCAGTACTTC. Translation gives CSVEGDRAYEQYF.

This clone was observed a single time. The V gene is TRBV6-6, the J gene TRBJ1-3; no clear D. Trimming removed 4 bases at V and 0 bases at J, with 10 bases between. The CDR3 has 15 residues. The germline gives CDR1 MNHNY, CDR2 SVGAGI (reference sequence). This chain's CDR3 is CASSSGSASGNTIYF. The CDR3 nucleotides read TGTGCCAGCAGTTCCGGCAGCGCCTCTGGAAACACCATATATTTT.

The rearrangement uses TRBV7-2 and TRBJ2-7, with TRBD1 matching 9 bases. The ends lost 0 bases at V and 3 bases at J; junction bases unmatched: 6. CDR3 length: 16 residues. Germline CDR1 reads SGHTA; CDR2 reads FQGNSA. The CDR3 sequence: CASSLAGTGIYYEQYF. The CDR3 DNA reads TGTGCCAGCAGCTTAGCCGGGACAGGGATCTACTACGAGCAGTACTTC. Complete variable domain (other parts from reference TRBV7-2 and TRBJ2-7): GAGVSQSPSNKVTEKGKDVELRCDPISGHTALYWYRQSLGQGLEFLIYFQGNSAPDKSGLPSDRFSAERTGGSVSTLTIQRTQQEDSAVYLCASSLAGTGIYYEQYFGPGTRLTVT.

V is TRBV4-3 and J is TRBJ2-7; TRBD2 aligns across 16 bases. The V segment lost 8 bases and the J segment 8 bases; nucleotides outside the gene matches: 6. The CDR3 sequence is 14 residues long. Germline V gene data show CDR1 as LGHNA and CDR2 as YSLEER. The CDR3 is CASCPGLAGGQQYF. As DNA, the CDR3 is TGCGCCAGCTGCCCGGGACTAGCGGGGGGGCAGCAGTACTTC.

The chain recombines TRBV6-2 or TRBV6-3 with TRBJ1-5, with 8 bases fitting TRBD1. Germline CDR1 MNHEY, CDR2 SVGEGT. V trimming: 3 bases; J trimming: 2 bases; junction bases outside the gene matches: 6. This CDR3 comprises 16 residues. CDR3 amino acids: CASSYRTGMGNQPQHF. DNA for the CDR3: TGTGCCAGCAGTTATAGGACAGGGATGGGCAATCAGCCCCAGCATTTT.